This entry lists 4 T cell receptor beta chains sequenced from one sample in a study of cytomegalovirus exposure and HLA in healthy donors. With 60 Vbeta and 13 Jbeta primers, the PCR was carried out. Sequencing used immunoSEQ multiplex PCR; TCRdb keeps in-frame clones, though not all of them. The repertoire holds around 140,000 clones, with more than 8% as singletons. Material: PBMCs. These receptors were obtained from a man aged 50-60 years in good health and CMV-seronegative.

Only a few counts were recorded for this clone. The chain links TRBV5-4 to TRBJ2-7, with 12 bases fitting TRBD1. The CDR3 spans 15 residues. Losses at the gene ends were 3 bases for V and 2 bases for J; bases not matched to a gene: 3. Germline loops: CDR1 SGHNT, CDR2 YYREEE (reference sequence). The CDR3 is CASSSGQGAAYEQYF. CDR3 DNA: TGTGCCAGCAGCTCGGGACAGGGGGCGGCCTACGAGCAGTACTTC.

This clone has only a few counts. The gene calls are TRBV5-1 and TRBJ2-1; 7 bases fit TRBD2. The germline V gene has CDR1 SGHRS and CDR2 YFSETQ. This CDR3 is built from 16 residues. With V trimmed by 5 bases and J by 7 bases, 15 bases remained unmatched. DNA for the CDR3: TGCGCCAGCAGTCCCCCGGAAGGGAGGGGCAAGAATGAGCAGTTCTTC. Its translation is CASSPPEGRGKNEQFF.

The chain combines TRBV30 with TRBJ1-1; D might be TRBD1 (5 bases). Deletions cut 3 bases from V and 6 bases from J, with 11 bases between. CDR3 size: 12 residues. Per germline, CDR1 GTSNPN and CDR2 SVGIG (reference sequence). This CDR3 reads CAWSSGIAEAFF. The CDR3 bases are TGTGCCTGGAGCTCAGGGATAGCTGAAGCTTTCTTT.

This clone was detected a few times. The chain carries TRBV18 and TRBJ1-2; a weak D match, TRBD1 (5 bases). The CDR3 extends over 13 amino acids. Trimming removed 6 bases from V and 3 bases from J, with 11 bases in between. Per the germline V gene, CDR1 is KGHSH and CDR2 is LQKENI. The CDR3 region has the DNA TGTGCCAGCTCTCCGGGGGTGGACTATGGCTACACCTTC. Its protein is CASSPGVDYGYTF.